One and the same sample provided the 9 T cell receptor beta chains below, sequenced in a study of OX40 agonist ivuxolimab in advanced cancers. The method was immunoSEQ multiplex PCR; TCRdb's version includes in-frame clones alone and lacks a portion of them. The repertoire consists of 100,000 to 120,000 clones, with around 90% occurring once and the leading ten covering 0.66%. The sequencing used CD4+ or CD8+ T cells sorted from blood, collected in a trial of the OX40 agonist ivuxolimab. The receptors derive from an adult with an advanced solid tumor such as melanoma, head and neck, liver or kidney cancer.

Points on this clone: Compared with germline, one end of the junction differs, possibly owing to a read error. CDR3 DNA: TGTGCCAGCAGCCTAGAAGACCATTCCAGGACAAAAACCTTC. It is translated as CASSLEDHSRTKTF. The J gene is TRBJ1-2, the V gene TRBV11-3; possible D gene TRBD1, 5 bases. Germline CDR1 and CDR2: SGHNT and YENEEA. CDR3 length: 14 amino acids.

This sequence joins TRBV2 and TRBJ1-5; D may be TRBD1 (5 bases). V lost 5 bases to trimming and J lost 3 bases, with 14 bases between them. Germline assignment: CDR1 SNHLY and CDR2 FYNNEI. This CDR3 is built from 15 residues. The CDR3 loop is CASSTNDRSNQPQHF. DNA of the CDR3: TGTGCCAGCAGTACGAACGACAGATCCAATCAGCCCCAGCATTTT.

This chain joins TRBV9 and TRBJ1-6; the D gene is possibly TRBD1 (5 bases). The germline V and J ends were trimmed by 7 bases and 4 bases, with 12 bases remaining between them. This CDR3 contains 14 residues. Per the germline V gene, CDR1 is SGDLS and CDR2 is YYNGEE. The CDR3 here is CASGDEGYNSPLHF. Here the CDR3 DNA reads TGTGCCAGCGGAGATGAGGGGTATAATTCACCCCTCCACTTT.

This chain connects TRBV20-1 to TRBJ2-1, with TRBD2 as a possible D gene (5 bases). V lost 7 bases to trimming and J lost 9 bases, with 10 bases between them. There are 10 residues in the CDR3. The germline CDR1 and CDR2 sequences are DFQATT and SNEGSKA (reference sequence). The CDR3 loop is CSVSEGEQFF. CDR3 in DNA: TGCAGTGTATCCGAGGGTGAGCAGTTCTTC.

The V gene is TRBV30, the J gene TRBJ1-1; no firm D call. V lost 3 bases to trimming and J lost 1 base, with 9 bases between them. The CDR3 has 13 amino acids. Germline V gene lookup returns CDR1 GTSNPN and CDR2 SVGIG (reference sequence). The DNA for the CDR3 is TGTGCCTGGAGCATTATGGGGAACACTGAAGCTTTCTTT. This gives the protein CAWSIMGNTEAFF.

This chain uses TRBV6-4 with TRBJ2-1, with D tentatively TRBD1 (6 bases). Germline V CDR1 and CDR2: MRHNA, SNTAGT. The ends were cut back, 3 bases at V and 0 bases at J, with 9 bases in the middle. The CDR3 is 15 residues long. This CDR3 is CASSEETGSYNEQFF. The DNA for the CDR3 is TGTGCCAGCAGTGAAGAGACAGGCTCCTACAATGAGCAGTTCTTC.

V usage is TRBV2 and J usage is TRBJ2-7, with a tentative D call TRBD2 (5 bases). The CDR3 has 13 amino acids. Deletions cut 6 bases from V and 6 bases from J, with 15 bases between. Germline V gene lookup returns CDR1 SNHLY and CDR2 FYNNEI. CDR3 amino acids: CASSREFSVEQYF. CDR3 DNA: TGTGCCAGCAGCCGGGAATTTTCTGTCGAGCAGTACTTC.

The rearrangement uses TRBV11-2 and TRBJ2-5; D unresolved. Germline CDR1 and CDR2: SGHAT and FQNNGV. Trimming cost V 4 bases and J 4 bases, with 4 bases left between them. The CDR3 has 11 amino acids. The CDR3 is CASSYRETQYF. The CDR3, as DNA: TGTGCCAGCAGCTATAGAGAGACCCAGTACTTC.

The rearrangement links TRBV18 to TRBJ2-2; a possible D gene is TRBD1 (5 bases). The germline CDR1 and CDR2 sequences are KGHSH and LQKENI. Trimming pared 2 bases from V and 2 bases from J, leaving 12 bases between. This CDR3 region has 16 residues. DNA for the CDR3: TGTGCCAGCTCACCAAACCACAGGAAAAACACCGGGGAGCTGTTTTTT. This codes for CASSPNHRKNTGELFF.